This is a list of T cell receptor beta chains from one sample in a study of Ad26.COV2.S vaccination and SARS-CoV-2 variants. Generated by immunoSEQ multiplex PCR, the TCRdb table keeps only in-frame clones and is missing some. The data contain more than 300,000 clones, more than 85% of them singletons. The input for sequencing was peripheral blood, taken in a trial of Ad26.COV2.S vaccine versus placebo. These receptors were obtained from a person aged 18-60 years who received the Ad26.COV2.S COVID-19 vaccine or a placebo. The CDR3 runs from the conserved cysteine through the conserved F or W. The order of the fields is D gene, clone size, V gene, CDR3 length, J gene, CDR3 DNA, CDR3 protein. A D gene is named only where the DNA matches it firmly. The size entry is marked missing in some rows and otherwise reads once, few, many or a size class.

d_call: .; clone_size: .; v_call: TRBV6-5; cdr3_length: 14; j_call: TRBJ1-2; cdr3_nt: TGTGCCAGCAGCGGACCGCCACCGTACTATGGCTACACCTTC; cdr3_aa: CASSGPPPYYGYTF
d_call: .; clone_size: .; v_call: TRBV2; cdr3_length: 14; j_call: TRBJ2-1; cdr3_nt: TGTGCCAGCCTCTGGGGCCCTACCTACAATGAGCAGTTCTTC; cdr3_aa: CASLWGPTYNEQFF
d_call: .; clone_size: .; v_call: TRBV7-2; cdr3_length: 14; j_call: TRBJ1-3; cdr3_nt: TGTGCCAGCAGCCCCGTCGGCTCTGGAAACACCATATATTTT; cdr3_aa: CASSPVGSGNTIYF
d_call: .; clone_size: .; v_call: TRBV5-6; cdr3_length: 17; j_call: TRBJ2-1; cdr3_nt: TGTGCCAGCAGCTTGGGCCCGGAGGGGTCCTCCTACAATGAGCAGTTCTTC; cdr3_aa: CASSLGPEGSSYNEQFF
d_call: .; clone_size: .; v_call: TRBV7-8; cdr3_length: 13; j_call: TRBJ1-1; cdr3_nt: TGTGCCAGCAGCGGCCGAATGAACACTGAAGCTTTCTTT; cdr3_aa: CASSGRMNTEAFF
d_call: .; clone_size: .; v_call: TRBV6-5; cdr3_length: 12; j_call: TRBJ2-7; cdr3_nt: TGTGCCAGCGGCCGAACTAGGGACGAGCAGTACTTC; cdr3_aa: CASGRTRDEQYF
d_call: .; clone_size: .; v_call: TRBV4-1; cdr3_length: 14; j_call: TRBJ1-2; cdr3_nt: TGCGCCAGCAGCCAAGTACAGGGCATCGGTGGCTACACCTTC; cdr3_aa: CASSQVQGIGGYTF
d_call: .; clone_size: once; v_call: TRBV6-5; cdr3_length: 13; j_call: TRBJ1-2; cdr3_nt: TGTGCCAGCAGTCGAGACAGTACATATGGCTACACCTTC; cdr3_aa: CASSRDSTYGYTF
d_call: .; clone_size: .; v_call: TRBV5-1; cdr3_length: 13; j_call: TRBJ2-7; cdr3_nt: TGCGCCAGCAGCCCCGGGTCCTTCTACGAGCAGTACTTC; cdr3_aa: CASSPGSFYEQYF
d_call: .; clone_size: .; v_call: TRBV12-3/TRBV12-4; cdr3_length: 13; j_call: TRBJ1-1; cdr3_nt: TGTGCCAGCAGCAGGACAGTGAACACTGAAGCTTTCTTT; cdr3_aa: CASSRTVNTEAFF
d_call: .; clone_size: .; v_call: TRBV7-9; cdr3_length: 14; j_call: TRBJ1-4; cdr3_nt: TGTGCCAGCAGCTTACCATCAACTAATGAAAAACTGTTTTTT; cdr3_aa: CASSLPSTNEKLFF
d_call: .; clone_size: .; v_call: TRBV6-5; cdr3_length: 13; j_call: TRBJ1-5; cdr3_nt: TGTGCCAGCAGTTACTCGAGGGATCAGCCCCAGCATTTT; cdr3_aa: CASSYSRDQPQHF
d_call: .; clone_size: once; v_call: TRBV20-1; cdr3_length: 11; j_call: TRBJ1-2; cdr3_nt: TGCAGTGCTAGAGATCGGTCCGGCTACACCTTC; cdr3_aa: CSARDRSGYTF
d_call: TRBD2; clone_size: .; v_call: TRBV15; cdr3_length: 15; j_call: TRBJ2-7; cdr3_nt: TGTGCCACCAGCAGAGATCGGGGGGGTTCCTACGAGCAGTACTTC; cdr3_aa: CATSRDRGGSYEQYF
d_call: TRBD1; clone_size: .; v_call: TRBV6-6; cdr3_length: 16; j_call: TRBJ1-1; cdr3_nt: TGTGCCAGCAGTTACTCCGACCGGGACAGGAATAATGAAGCTTTCTTT; cdr3_aa: CASSYSDRDRNNEAFF
d_call: .; clone_size: .; v_call: TRBV19; cdr3_length: 13; j_call: TRBJ2-7; cdr3_nt: TGTGCCAGTAGTATTGCGGCAACGAGAGAGCAGTACTTC; cdr3_aa: CASSIAATREQYF
d_call: .; clone_size: .; v_call: TRBV4-2; cdr3_length: 16; j_call: TRBJ1-4; cdr3_nt: TGTGCCAGCAGCCAAGGACAAGTTGGGCTTAATGAAAAACTGTTTTTT; cdr3_aa: CASSQGQVGLNEKLFF